This is a list of T cell receptor beta chains from one sample in a study of cytomegalovirus exposure and HLA in healthy donors. Sequencing was performed with immunoSEQ multiplex PCR; in TCRdb, only in-frame clones are kept and a portion is missing. The table records about 160,000 clones, 84% of them present only once. The sample taken for sequencing was PBMCs. The origin of the receptors is a man between 45 and 60 years old in good health and CMV-seropositive. Both conserved end residues are part of each CDR3. The D gene is left open where the match is weak. Size values are once, few and many counts, or a class for expanded clones, and some rows have none.

j_call: TRBJ2-7; clone_size: .; v_call: TRBV10-2; d_call: .; cdr3_aa: CASSESGGRGEQYF; cdr3_nt: TGCGCCAGCAGTGAGTCGGGGGGACGAGGCGAGCAGTACTTC
j_call: TRBJ1-4; clone_size: .; v_call: TRBV6-5; d_call: TRBD1; cdr3_aa: CASSYGTATNEKLFF; cdr3_nt: TGTGCCAGCAGTTACGGGACAGCAACTAATGAAAAACTGTTTTTT
j_call: TRBJ2-5; clone_size: .; v_call: TRBV29-1; d_call: TRBD1; cdr3_aa: CSVEGETGRETQYF; cdr3_nt: TGCAGCGTTGAAGGGGAGACAGGGAGAGAGACCCAGTACTTC
j_call: TRBJ1-1; clone_size: .; v_call: TRBV4-2; d_call: TRBD1; cdr3_aa: CASSPQTGSNTEAFF; cdr3_nt: TGTGCCAGCAGCCCCCAGACAGGGAGCAACACTGAAGCTTTCTTT
j_call: TRBJ2-6; clone_size: once; v_call: TRBV18; d_call: .; cdr3_aa: CASSPKIQGSGANVLTF; cdr3_nt: TGTGCCAGCTCCCCTAAAATACAGGGCTCTGGGGCCAACGTCCTGACTTTC
j_call: TRBJ1-1; clone_size: .; v_call: TRBV29-1; d_call: .; cdr3_aa: CSVQFRGPGTEAFF; cdr3_nt: TGCAGCGTTCAATTCAGGGGACCGGGCACTGAAGCTTTCTTT
j_call: TRBJ1-1; clone_size: .; v_call: TRBV7-9; d_call: .; cdr3_aa: CASSFSAEAFF; cdr3_nt: TGTGCCAGCAGCTTTAGCGCTGAAGCTTTCTTT
j_call: TRBJ1-1; clone_size: .; v_call: TRBV5-5; d_call: .; cdr3_aa: CASSLTAGLSVGEAFF; cdr3_nt: TGTGCCAGCAGCCTCACCGCGGGGCTATCGGTGGGTGAAGCTTTCTTT
j_call: TRBJ1-4; clone_size: .; v_call: TRBV30; d_call: TRBD1; cdr3_aa: CAWGMEVGGKNEKLFF; cdr3_nt: TGTGCCTGGGGGATGGAGGTAGGGGGCAAGAATGAAAAACTGTTTTTT
j_call: TRBJ2-7; clone_size: few; v_call: TRBV7-9; d_call: TRBD1; cdr3_aa: CSSSSRDRGRGEQYF; cdr3_nt: TGTTCCAGCAGCTCCCGGGACAGGGGGCGAGGGGAGCAGTACTTC
j_call: TRBJ2-3; clone_size: .; v_call: TRBV11-2; d_call: TRBD2; cdr3_aa: CASSGGTSGKGTDTQYF; cdr3_nt: TGTGCCAGCAGCGGCGGGACTAGCGGGAAGGGCACAGATACGCAGTATTTT
j_call: TRBJ2-1; clone_size: .; v_call: TRBV4-1; d_call: TRBD2; cdr3_aa: CASSQDGSSGRFEQFF; cdr3_nt: TGCGCCAGCAGCCAAGACGGAAGTAGCGGGAGGTTTGAGCAGTTCTTC
j_call: TRBJ2-2; clone_size: .; v_call: TRBV4-1; d_call: TRBD2; cdr3_aa: CASSHLLAEPTGELFF; cdr3_nt: TGCGCCAGCAGCCACCTCCTAGCGGAGCCTACCGGGGAGCTGTTTTTT
j_call: TRBJ2-1; clone_size: .; v_call: TRBV5-1; d_call: .; cdr3_aa: CASSLGQTFYNEQFF; cdr3_nt: TGCGCCAGCAGCTTGGGACAGACATTCTACAATGAGCAGTTCTTC
j_call: TRBJ1-2; clone_size: .; v_call: TRBV5-1; d_call: .; cdr3_aa: CASSLRGGYGYTF; cdr3_nt: TGCGCCAGCAGCTTGAGGGGTGGCTATGGCTACACCTTC
j_call: TRBJ2-1; clone_size: once; v_call: TRBV7-2; d_call: .; cdr3_aa: CASSLNRRNEQFF; cdr3_nt: TGTGCCAGCAGCTTAAACAGGCGGAATGAGCAGTTCTTC
j_call: TRBJ2-7; clone_size: .; v_call: TRBV11-2; d_call: TRBD1; cdr3_aa: CASSEFDRGQPEQYF; cdr3_nt: TGTGCCAGCAGCGAATTCGACAGGGGGCAACCCGAGCAGTACTTC
j_call: TRBJ2-6; clone_size: .; v_call: TRBV18; d_call: TRBD2; cdr3_aa: CASSPVFRMSGRGANVLTF; cdr3_nt: TGTGCCAGCTCACCCGTGTTCCGAATGTCCGGGAGGGGGGCCAACGTCCTGACTTTC
j_call: TRBJ1-1; clone_size: once; v_call: TRBV6-1; d_call: TRBD1; cdr3_aa: CASSDYLTGYAFF; cdr3_nt: TGTGCCAGCAGTGACTATCTGACAGGGTACGCTTTCTTT
j_call: TRBJ1-4; clone_size: .; v_call: TRBV7-9; d_call: .; cdr3_aa: CASSSPDEKLFF; cdr3_nt: TGTGCCAGCAGCTCCCCCGATGAAAAACTGTTTTTT
j_call: TRBJ1-3; clone_size: .; v_call: TRBV18; d_call: .; cdr3_aa: CASSPRESVGSSGNTIYF; cdr3_nt: TGTGCCAGCTCACCGCGAGAGTCGGTGGGGAGCTCTGGAAACACCATATATTTT
j_call: TRBJ2-7; clone_size: .; v_call: TRBV27; d_call: .; cdr3_aa: CASRGQAYEQYF; cdr3_nt: TGTGCCAGCAGGGGGCAGGCGTACGAGCAGTACTTC
j_call: TRBJ2-7; clone_size: .; v_call: TRBV12-5; d_call: TRBD2; cdr3_aa: CASAHSGTRFYEQYF; cdr3_nt: TGTGCTAGTGCACACTCCGGGACTAGGTTCTACGAGCAGTACTTC
j_call: TRBJ2-2; clone_size: .; v_call: TRBV29-1; d_call: .; cdr3_aa: CSVANSGELFF; cdr3_nt: TGCAGCGTCGCGAACAGCGGGGAGCTGTTTTTT
j_call: TRBJ2-2; clone_size: .; v_call: TRBV9; d_call: .; cdr3_aa: CASSPGISLTGELFF; cdr3_nt: TGTGCCAGCAGCCCGGGAATAAGTTTGACCGGGGAGCTGTTTTTT
j_call: TRBJ2-1; clone_size: .; v_call: TRBV7-3; d_call: TRBD2; cdr3_aa: CASSDGGLAGYNEQFF; cdr3_nt: TGTGCCAGCAGCGATGGAGGACTAGCGGGGTACAATGAGCAGTTCTTC
j_call: TRBJ2-2; clone_size: .; v_call: TRBV5-8; d_call: .; cdr3_aa: CASSGRGRAGELFF; cdr3_nt: TGTGCCAGCAGCGGAAGGGGTAGGGCCGGGGAGCTGTTTTTT
j_call: TRBJ2-7; clone_size: .; v_call: TRBV5-4; d_call: .; cdr3_aa: CASSPDRRSSYEQYF; cdr3_nt: TGTGCCAGCAGCCCCGACAGGAGATCCTCCTACGAGCAGTACTTC
j_call: TRBJ2-5; clone_size: .; v_call: TRBV18; d_call: TRBD1; cdr3_aa: CASSPPTGGETQYF; cdr3_nt: TGTGCCAGCTCACCACCCACAGGGGGGGAGACCCAGTACTTC
j_call: TRBJ2-1; clone_size: .; v_call: TRBV27; d_call: TRBD1; cdr3_aa: CASGTGGAYNEQFF; cdr3_nt: TGTGCCAGCGGAACAGGGGGCGCTTACAATGAGCAGTTCTTC
j_call: TRBJ2-3; clone_size: .; v_call: TRBV6-6; d_call: .; cdr3_aa: CATSSLSTDTQYF; cdr3_nt: TGTGCCACTAGCTCCCTTAGCACAGATACGCAGTATTTT
j_call: TRBJ2-6; clone_size: .; v_call: TRBV28; d_call: .; cdr3_aa: CASSSGTPLGGANVLTF; cdr3_nt: TGTGCCAGCAGTTCCGGGACACCGCTTGGCGGGGCCAACGTCCTGACTTTC
j_call: TRBJ2-1; clone_size: once; v_call: TRBV19; d_call: TRBD2; cdr3_aa: CASSTGTSGRISYNEQFF; cdr3_nt: TGTGCCAGTAGTACCGGGACTAGCGGGAGGATCTCCTACAATGAGCAGTTCTTC
j_call: TRBJ1-3; clone_size: .; v_call: TRBV6-4; d_call: .; cdr3_aa: CASSGRVSGGNTIYF; cdr3_nt: TGTGCCAGCAGTGGTCGGGTCTCGGGGGGAAACACCATATATTTT
j_call: TRBJ2-1; clone_size: .; v_call: TRBV29-1; d_call: .; cdr3_aa: CSVVVRGMIHEQFF; cdr3_nt: TGCAGCGTTGTGGTCCGAGGAATGATCCATGAGCAGTTCTTC
j_call: TRBJ1-1; clone_size: .; v_call: TRBV5-6; d_call: TRBD1; cdr3_aa: CASSLALQGARGAFF; cdr3_nt: TGTGCCAGCAGCTTGGCTTTACAGGGGGCTAGAGGAGCTTTCTTT
j_call: TRBJ2-5; clone_size: few; v_call: TRBV5-1; d_call: TRBD2; cdr3_aa: CASSPGGETQYF; cdr3_nt: TGCGCCAGCAGCCCGGGGGGAGAGACCCAGTACTTC
j_call: TRBJ2-2; clone_size: .; v_call: TRBV27; d_call: TRBD2; cdr3_aa: CASSSRLAVYTNTGELFF; cdr3_nt: TGTGCCAGCAGTTCCCGACTAGCGGTATATACGAACACCGGGGAGCTGTTTTTT
j_call: TRBJ2-1; clone_size: .; v_call: TRBV29-1; d_call: .; cdr3_aa: CSHVTDRLQFF; cdr3_nt: TGCAGCCACGTCACAGACAGATTGCAGTTCTTC
j_call: TRBJ2-7; clone_size: .; v_call: TRBV6-1; d_call: .; cdr3_aa: CASRARTIYEQYF; cdr3_nt: TGTGCCAGCAGGGCACGAACGATCTACGAGCAGTACTTC
j_call: TRBJ1-2; clone_size: .; v_call: TRBV19; d_call: TRBD1; cdr3_aa: CASSTTGTGLYYGYTF; cdr3_nt: TGTGCCAGTAGTACCACCGGGACAGGGCTATATTATGGCTACACCTTC
j_call: TRBJ2-7; clone_size: .; v_call: TRBV7-2; d_call: TRBD2; cdr3_aa: CASSLAVRGGAFDEQYF; cdr3_nt: TGTGCCAGCAGCTTAGCGGTCCGCGGGGGGGCCTTCGACGAGCAGTACTTC
j_call: TRBJ1-2; clone_size: .; v_call: TRBV25-1; d_call: .; cdr3_aa: CASSSRASYGYTF; cdr3_nt: TGTGCCAGCAGTTCCAGGGCATCCTATGGCTACACCTTC
j_call: TRBJ1-4; clone_size: .; v_call: TRBV19; d_call: TRBD1; cdr3_aa: CASSRTGLGEKLFF; cdr3_nt: TGTGCCAGTAGTCGGACAGGCCTGGGCGAAAAACTGTTTTTT
j_call: TRBJ1-2; clone_size: .; v_call: TRBV30; d_call: .; cdr3_aa: CAWSVERQLLNYGYTF; cdr3_nt: TGTGCCTGGAGTGTAGAGAGACAGCTTCTCAACTATGGCTACACCTTC
j_call: TRBJ2-2; clone_size: .; v_call: TRBV7-9; d_call: TRBD2; cdr3_aa: CASSYGGRPTGELFF; cdr3_nt: TGTGCCAGCAGCTACGGCGGGAGGCCCACCGGGGAGCTGTTTTTT
j_call: TRBJ2-1; clone_size: .; v_call: TRBV29-1; d_call: .; cdr3_aa: CSVEGSRGTYNEQFF; cdr3_nt: TGCAGCGTTGAAGGTAGCCGGGGGACCTACAATGAGCAGTTCTTC
j_call: TRBJ1-1; clone_size: .; v_call: TRBV19; d_call: .; cdr3_aa: CASSMPPAGRAFF; cdr3_nt: TGTGCCAGTAGTATGCCCCCTGCGGGGAGAGCTTTCTTT
j_call: TRBJ1-2; clone_size: .; v_call: TRBV7-6; d_call: TRBD1; cdr3_aa: CASSPGQGINYGYTF; cdr3_nt: TGTGCCAGCAGCCCCGGACAGGGGATCAACTATGGCTACACCTTC
j_call: TRBJ1-4; clone_size: once; v_call: TRBV4-1; d_call: .; cdr3_aa: CASSQDRDTSTNEKLFF; cdr3_nt: TGCGCCAGCAGCCAAGATCGGGACACCTCAACTAATGAAAAACTGTTTTTT
j_call: TRBJ2-1; clone_size: .; v_call: TRBV7-9; d_call: .; cdr3_aa: CASSPKTGNEQFF; cdr3_nt: TGTGCCAGCAGCCCCAAGACGGGGAATGAGCAGTTCTTC
j_call: TRBJ2-2; clone_size: few; v_call: TRBV6-5; d_call: .; cdr3_aa: CASSYKPRGTGELFF; cdr3_nt: TGTGCCAGCAGTTATAAACCCAGGGGTACCGGGGAGCTGTTTTTT
j_call: TRBJ2-5; clone_size: .; v_call: TRBV19; d_call: TRBD1; cdr3_aa: CASRLVDRVGETQYF; cdr3_nt: TGTGCCAGCCGGCTGGTGGACAGGGTGGGGGAGACCCAGTACTTC
j_call: TRBJ2-3; clone_size: .; v_call: TRBV19; d_call: TRBD2; cdr3_aa: CASSMTSGAGTDTQYF; cdr3_nt: TGTGCCAGTAGTATGACTAGCGGGGCAGGCACAGATACGCAGTATTTT
j_call: TRBJ1-1; clone_size: .; v_call: TRBV6-6; d_call: TRBD1; cdr3_aa: CASTTEIPGQEAFF; cdr3_nt: TGTGCCAGCACTACTGAAATCCCGGGACAGGAAGCTTTCTTT
j_call: TRBJ1-2; clone_size: .; v_call: TRBV7-9; d_call: TRBD1; cdr3_aa: CASSPTGGTNGYTF; cdr3_nt: TGTGCCAGCAGCCCGACAGGGGGTACAAATGGCTACACCTTC
j_call: TRBJ1-1; clone_size: .; v_call: TRBV5-6; d_call: TRBD1; cdr3_aa: CASSFRTGTLNTEAFF; cdr3_nt: TGTGCCAGCAGCTTTCGGACAGGGACGCTGAACACTGAAGCTTTCTTT